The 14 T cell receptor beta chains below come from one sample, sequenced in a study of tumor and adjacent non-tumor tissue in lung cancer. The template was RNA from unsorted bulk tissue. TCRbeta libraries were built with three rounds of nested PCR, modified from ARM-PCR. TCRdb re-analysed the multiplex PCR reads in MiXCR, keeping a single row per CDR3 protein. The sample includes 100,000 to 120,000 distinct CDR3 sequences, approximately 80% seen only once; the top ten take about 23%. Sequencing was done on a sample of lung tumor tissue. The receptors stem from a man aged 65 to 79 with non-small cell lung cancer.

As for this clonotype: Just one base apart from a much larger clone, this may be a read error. The CDR3 bases are TGCACTGCTAGAACAGGGGCTGGGTACTATGGCTACACCTTC. Protein product: CTARTGAGYYGYTF. The chain carries TRBV20-1 and TRBJ1-2; 7 bases match TRBD1. CDR1 is DFQATT and CDR2 is SNEGSKA in the germline V gene (reference sequence). The CDR3 spans 14 residues.

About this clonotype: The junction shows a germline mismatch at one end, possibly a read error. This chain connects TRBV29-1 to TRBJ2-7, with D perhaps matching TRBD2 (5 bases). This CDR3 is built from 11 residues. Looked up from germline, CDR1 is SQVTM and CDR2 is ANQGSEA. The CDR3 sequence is CSVVVGNEQHF. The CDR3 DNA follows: TGCAGCGTTGTTGTCGGGAACGAGCAGCACTTC.

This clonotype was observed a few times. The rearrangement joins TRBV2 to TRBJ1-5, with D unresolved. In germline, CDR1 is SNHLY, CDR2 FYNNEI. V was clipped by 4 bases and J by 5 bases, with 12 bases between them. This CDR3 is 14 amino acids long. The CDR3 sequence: CASSAGWSDQPQHF. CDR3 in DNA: TGTGCCAGCAGTGCGGGGTGGAGCGATCAGCCCCAGCATTTT.

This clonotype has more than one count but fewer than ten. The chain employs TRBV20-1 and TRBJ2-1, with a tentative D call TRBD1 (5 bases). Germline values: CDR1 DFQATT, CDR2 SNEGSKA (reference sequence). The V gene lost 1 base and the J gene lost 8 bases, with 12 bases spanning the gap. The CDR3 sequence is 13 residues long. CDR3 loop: CSARGGRVHEQFF. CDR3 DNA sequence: TGCAGTGCTAGAGGGGGCAGGGTTCATGAGCAGTTCTTC.

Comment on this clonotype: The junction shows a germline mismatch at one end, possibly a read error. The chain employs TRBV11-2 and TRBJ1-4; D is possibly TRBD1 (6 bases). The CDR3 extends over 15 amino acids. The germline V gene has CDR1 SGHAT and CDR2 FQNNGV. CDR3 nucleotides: TGTGCCAGCTGCAAAAGTGGGACAAGTAATGAGAAACTGTTTTTT. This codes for CASCKSGTSNEKLFF.

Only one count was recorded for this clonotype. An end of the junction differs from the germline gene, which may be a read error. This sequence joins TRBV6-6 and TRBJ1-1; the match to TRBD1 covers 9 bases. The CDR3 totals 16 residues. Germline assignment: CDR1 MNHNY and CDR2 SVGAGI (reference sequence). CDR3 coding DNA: TGTGCCAGCAGTTACTCACCGGGACAGGGAGTCACTGGAGCTTTCTTT. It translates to CASSYSPGQGVTGAFF.

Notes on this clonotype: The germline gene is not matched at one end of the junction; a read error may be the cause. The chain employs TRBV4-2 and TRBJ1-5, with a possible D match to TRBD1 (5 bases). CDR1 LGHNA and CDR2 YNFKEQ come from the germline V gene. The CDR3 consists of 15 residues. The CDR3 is CASSLQGTGDRPRHF. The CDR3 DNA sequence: TGTGCCAGCAGCCTTCAAGGGACTGGGGATCGGCCCCGGCATTTT.

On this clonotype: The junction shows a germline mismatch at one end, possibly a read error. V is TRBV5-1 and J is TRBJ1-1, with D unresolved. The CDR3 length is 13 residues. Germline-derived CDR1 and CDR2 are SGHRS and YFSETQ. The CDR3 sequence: CASSLVAGTEAIF. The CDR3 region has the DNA TGCGCCAGTAGCTTGGTTGCAGGAACTGAAGCTATCTTT.

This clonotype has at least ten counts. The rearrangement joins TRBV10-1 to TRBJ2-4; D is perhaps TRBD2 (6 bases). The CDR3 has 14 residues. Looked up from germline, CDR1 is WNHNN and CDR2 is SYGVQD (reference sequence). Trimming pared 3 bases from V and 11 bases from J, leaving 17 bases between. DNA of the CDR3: TGCGCCAGCAGTGAATCGGGACTTGACGGCGTTCAGTACTTC. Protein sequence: CASSESGLDGVQYF.

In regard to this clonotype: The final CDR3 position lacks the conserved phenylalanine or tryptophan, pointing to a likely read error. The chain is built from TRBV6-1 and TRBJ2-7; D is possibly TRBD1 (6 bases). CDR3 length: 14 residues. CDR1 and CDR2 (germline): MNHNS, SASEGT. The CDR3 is CTSSEAQGTREQYI. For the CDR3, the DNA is TGTACCAGCAGTGAAGCACAGGGAACGAGGGAGCAGTACATC.

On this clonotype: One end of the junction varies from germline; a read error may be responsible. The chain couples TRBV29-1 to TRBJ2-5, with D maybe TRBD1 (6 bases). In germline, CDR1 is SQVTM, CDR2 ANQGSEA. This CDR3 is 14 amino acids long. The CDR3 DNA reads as TGCATCGTTGAATCCCGACAGGTCCGAGAGACCCAGAACTTC. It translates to CIVESRQVRETQNF.

The CDR3 sequence is CASSYRAPPTGKQYF. CDR3 in DNA: TGTGCCAGCAGTTACCGGGCCCCGCCGACAGGTAAGCAATATTTT. V and J are TRBV6-2 or TRBV6-3 and TRBJ2-3; a possible D gene is TRBD1 (6 bases). Germline assignment: CDR1 MNHEY and CDR2 SVGEGT. The ends were cut back, 2 bases at V and 15 bases at J, with 24 bases in the middle. CDR3 length equals 15 residues.

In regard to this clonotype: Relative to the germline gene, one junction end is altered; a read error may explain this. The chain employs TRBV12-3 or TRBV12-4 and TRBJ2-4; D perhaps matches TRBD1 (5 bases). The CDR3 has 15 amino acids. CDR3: CANSSTDSSSNIHYF. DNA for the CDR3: TGTGCCAACAGTTCAACCGACAGCTCATCAAACATTCATTACTTC.

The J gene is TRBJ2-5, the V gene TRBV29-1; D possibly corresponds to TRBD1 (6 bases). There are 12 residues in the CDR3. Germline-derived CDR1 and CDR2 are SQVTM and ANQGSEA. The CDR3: CNIEIGGETQYF. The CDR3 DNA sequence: TGCAACATTGAAATAGGGGGAGAGACCCAGTACTTC. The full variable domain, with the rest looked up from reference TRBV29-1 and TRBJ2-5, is SAVISQKPSRDICQRGTSLTIQCQVDSQVTMMFWYRQQPGQSLTLIATANQGSEATYESGFVIDKFPISRPNLTFSTLTVSNMSPEDSSIYLCNIEIGGETQYFGPGTRLLVL.